The clone carrying this T cell receptor (beta chain) turned up a few times. The CDR3 contains 14 residues. V was cut by 0 bases and J by 5 bases, with 10 bases left in between. Germline values: CDR1 LGHNA, CDR2 YNFKEQ. These data are taken from a study of blood T cell repertoires in COVID-19. Study as a whole: Collection of acute and convalescent COVID-19 samples took place in the United States, Italy and Spain. From T cells, B-cell-depleted T cells, or PBMCs came the material, which was cDNA or gDNA.

Study processing details: By means of reference gene primer amplification, nucleated cell counts were estimated. TCRdb keeps only in-frame clones here, not all; method: immunoSEQ multiplex PCR. That table supplies the V and J calls and clone size; D and trimming were determined from the DNA. The sample records about 300,000 clones, roughly 88% being singletons. The source is a woman between 45 and 60 years old with acute or convalescent COVID-19. The rearrangement uses TRBV4-2 and TRBJ1-2, with D tentatively TRBD1 (5 bases). Material for sequencing was peripheral blood. The DNA for the CDR3 is TGTGCCAGCAGCCAAGATAGGGCAGGGTATGGCTACACCTTC. As protein: CASSQDRAGYGYTF.